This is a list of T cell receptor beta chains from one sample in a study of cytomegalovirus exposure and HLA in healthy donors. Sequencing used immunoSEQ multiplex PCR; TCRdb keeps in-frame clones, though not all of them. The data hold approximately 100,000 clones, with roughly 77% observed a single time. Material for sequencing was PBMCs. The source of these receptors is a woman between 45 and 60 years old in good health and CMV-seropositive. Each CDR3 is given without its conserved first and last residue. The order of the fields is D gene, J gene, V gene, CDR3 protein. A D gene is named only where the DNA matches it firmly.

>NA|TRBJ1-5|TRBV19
ASSISLGHQPQH
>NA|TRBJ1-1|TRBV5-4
ASSLDSKNTEAF
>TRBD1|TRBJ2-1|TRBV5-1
ASSPLQGSSYNEQF
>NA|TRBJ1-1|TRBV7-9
SSSPPRRPAAEAF
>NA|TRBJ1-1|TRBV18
ASSPGAWNTEAF
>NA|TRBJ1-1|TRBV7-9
ASSPRGRMTEAF
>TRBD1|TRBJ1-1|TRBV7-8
ASSLGQATEAF
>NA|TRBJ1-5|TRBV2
ASRSDQGPQH
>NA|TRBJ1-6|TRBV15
ATSNQGRKDSPLH
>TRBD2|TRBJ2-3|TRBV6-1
ALLRASGVYGTQY
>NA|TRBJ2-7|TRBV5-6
ASSSKPPGLSSYEQY
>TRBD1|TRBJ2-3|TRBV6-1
AGAGTGVGYTQY
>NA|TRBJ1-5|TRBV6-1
ASSEAGGEGLQPQH
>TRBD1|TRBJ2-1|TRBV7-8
ASSLGGGAEQF
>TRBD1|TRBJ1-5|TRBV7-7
ASSYSGQGLMAQH
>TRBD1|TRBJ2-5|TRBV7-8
ASSLVTGTGGETQY
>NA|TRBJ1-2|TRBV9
ASSPQDIPNYGYT
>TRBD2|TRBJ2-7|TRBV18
ASSPQREAYEQY
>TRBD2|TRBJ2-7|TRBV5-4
ASSSSGRVYEQY
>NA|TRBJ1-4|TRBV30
AWSQRGTFYEKLF
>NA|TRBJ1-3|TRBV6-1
ASTESRSSSGNTIY
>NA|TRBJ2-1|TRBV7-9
ASSLVRGAYNEQF
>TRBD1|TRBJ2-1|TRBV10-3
AILGTGGLNEQF
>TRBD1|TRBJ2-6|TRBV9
ASSPSLRAGGYSGANVLT
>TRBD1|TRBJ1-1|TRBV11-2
ASSSSRGLNTEAF
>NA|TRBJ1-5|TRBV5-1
ASSLGDSGNQPQH
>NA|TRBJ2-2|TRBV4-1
ASSAQNGNTGELF
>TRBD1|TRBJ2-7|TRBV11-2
ASSLTTGPYEQY
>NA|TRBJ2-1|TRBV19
ASTGLRSYNEQF
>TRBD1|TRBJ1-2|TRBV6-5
ASRDRGRVGYT
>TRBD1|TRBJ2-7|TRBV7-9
ASSLGQGRSEQY
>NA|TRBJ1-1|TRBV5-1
ASSLAGIEGAF
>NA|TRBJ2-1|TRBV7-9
SSSWTASYNEQF
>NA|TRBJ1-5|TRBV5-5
ASSLVGLQPQH
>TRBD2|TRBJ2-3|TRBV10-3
AISESAGGRADTQY
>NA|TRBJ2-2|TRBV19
ASKGWVSTGELF
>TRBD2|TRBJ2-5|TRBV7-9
ASSPGVGGETQY
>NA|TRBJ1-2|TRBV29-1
SVEGSEGGYGYT
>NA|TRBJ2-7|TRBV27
ASSLTGSTYEQY
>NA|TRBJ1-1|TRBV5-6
ASSFGTMNTEAF
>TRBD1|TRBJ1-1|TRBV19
ATGTGATEAF
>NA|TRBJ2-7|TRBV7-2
ASSPGNLYEQY
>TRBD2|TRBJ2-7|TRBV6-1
ASSEGMTSGYEQY
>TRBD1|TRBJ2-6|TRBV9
ASSVYRGTANSGANVLT
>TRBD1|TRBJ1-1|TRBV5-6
ASSSGGTEAF
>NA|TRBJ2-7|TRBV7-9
ASSLGGHSYEQY